This TCR beta chain stems from a study of T-cell memory formation after mild COVID-19. TCRdb re-called the 5' RACE reads with MiXCR, one entry per CDR3 protein. The sample yields some 48,000 distinct CDR3 sequences, around 12% seen once. This clonotype was sampled from a man between 18 and 35 years old who had mild COVID-19 (a few samples of this study predate the infection). Cell type and time point are not known. Sequences were obtained from PBMCs or a T cell subset sorted from them (not recorded which).

CDR3 DNA: TGTGCCAGCGTGTTTTCTGGGGCCAACGTCCTGACTTTC. Translating it yields CASVFSGANVLTF. The chain recombines TRBV11-2 with TRBJ2-6; D gene ambiguous. In germline, CDR1 is SGHAT, CDR2 FQNNGV. V was trimmed by 8 bases and J by 1 base, leaving 6 bases between them. This CDR3 is 13 amino acids long.